This T cell receptor beta chain comes out of a study of blood T cell repertoires in COVID-19. As for the study in general: Nucleic acid was either cDNA or gDNA, and it came from T cells, B-cell-depleted T cells, or PBMCs.

Clones were sequenced by immunoSEQ multiplex PCR, and TCRdb holds only the in-frame ones, with some missing. The sample holds approximately 260,000 clones; 80% to 85% are singletons and the top ten take 3.4%. Recovery meant two consecutive negative NP/OP PCR tests, professional clearance, or resolved symptoms. Germline assignment: CDR1 LNHDA and CDR2 SQIVND (reference sequence). The CDR3 contains 13 residues. V shed 0 bases and J shed 8 bases, with 10 bases lying between them. The receptor was isolated from a man aged 45-60 years who had recovered from COVID-19. Sequencing used PBMCs or T cells enriched from blood (not recorded which). The rearrangement joins TRBV19 to TRBJ1-2, with D unclear. CDR3: CASSIDTQRGYTF. CDR3 sequence (DNA): TGTGCCAGTAGTATAGATACTCAGAGGGGCTACACCTTC.